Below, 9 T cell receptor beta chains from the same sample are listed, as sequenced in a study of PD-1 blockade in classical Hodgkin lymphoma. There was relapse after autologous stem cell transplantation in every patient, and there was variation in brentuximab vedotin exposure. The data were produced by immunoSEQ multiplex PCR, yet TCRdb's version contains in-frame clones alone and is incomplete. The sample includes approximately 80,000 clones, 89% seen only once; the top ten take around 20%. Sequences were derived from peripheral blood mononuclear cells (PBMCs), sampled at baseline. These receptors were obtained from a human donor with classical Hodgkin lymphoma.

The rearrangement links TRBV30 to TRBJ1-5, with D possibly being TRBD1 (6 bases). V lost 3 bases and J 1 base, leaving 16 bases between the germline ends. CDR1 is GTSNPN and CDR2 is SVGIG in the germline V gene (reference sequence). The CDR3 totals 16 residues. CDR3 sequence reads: CAWRNQGRGSNQPQHF. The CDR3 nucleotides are TGTGCCTGGAGGAACCAGGGGCGCGGGAGCAATCAGCCCCAGCATTTT.

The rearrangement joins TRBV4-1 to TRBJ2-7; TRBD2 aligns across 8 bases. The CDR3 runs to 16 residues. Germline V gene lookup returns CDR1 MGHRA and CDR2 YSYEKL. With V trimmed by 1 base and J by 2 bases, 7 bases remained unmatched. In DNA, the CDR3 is TGCGCCAGCAGCCAAGTACCTAGCGGGCGCACCTACGAGCAGTACTTC. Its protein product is CASSQVPSGRTYEQYF.

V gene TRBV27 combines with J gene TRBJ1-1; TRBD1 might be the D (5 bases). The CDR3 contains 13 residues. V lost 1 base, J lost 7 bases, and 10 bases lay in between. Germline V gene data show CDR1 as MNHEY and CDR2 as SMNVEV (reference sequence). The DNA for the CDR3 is TGTGCCAGCAGTTTATTTCGCGGGGGTGAAGCTTTCTTT. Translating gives CASSLFRGGEAFF.

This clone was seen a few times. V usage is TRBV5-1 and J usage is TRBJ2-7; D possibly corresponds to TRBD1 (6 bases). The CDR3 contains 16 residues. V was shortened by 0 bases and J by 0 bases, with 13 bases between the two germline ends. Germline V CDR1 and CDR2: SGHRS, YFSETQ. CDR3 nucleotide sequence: TGCGCCAGCAGCTTGGGACAGGAGATCTACTCCTACGAGCAGTACTTC. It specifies CASSLGQEIYSYEQYF.

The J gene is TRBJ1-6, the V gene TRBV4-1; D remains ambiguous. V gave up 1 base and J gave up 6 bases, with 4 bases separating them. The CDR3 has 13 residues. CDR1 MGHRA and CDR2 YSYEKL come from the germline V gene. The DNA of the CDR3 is TGCGCCAGCAGCCAAGTTATTAATTCACCCCTCCACTTT. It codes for CASSQVINSPLHF.

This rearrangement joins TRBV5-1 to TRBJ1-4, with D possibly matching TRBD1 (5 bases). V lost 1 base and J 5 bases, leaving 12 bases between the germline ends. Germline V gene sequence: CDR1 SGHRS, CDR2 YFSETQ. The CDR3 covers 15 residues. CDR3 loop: CASSLSLGPNEKLFF. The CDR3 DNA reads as TGCGCCAGCAGCTTGTCGCTGGGGCCCAATGAAAAACTGTTTTTT.

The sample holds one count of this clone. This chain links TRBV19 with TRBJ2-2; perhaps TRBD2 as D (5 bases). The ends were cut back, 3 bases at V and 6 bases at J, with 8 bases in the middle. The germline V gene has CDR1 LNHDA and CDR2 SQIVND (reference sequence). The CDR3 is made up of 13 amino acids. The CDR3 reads CASSMDFPGELFF. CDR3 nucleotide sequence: TGTGCCAGTAGTATGGACTTCCCCGGGGAGCTGTTTTTT.

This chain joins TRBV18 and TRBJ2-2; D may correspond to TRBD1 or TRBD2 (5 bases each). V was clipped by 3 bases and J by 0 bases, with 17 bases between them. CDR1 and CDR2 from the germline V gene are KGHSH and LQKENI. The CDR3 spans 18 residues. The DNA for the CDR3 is TGTGCCAGCTCACCCGGCAGAAAGGGGAGATCGAACACCGGGGAGCTGTTTTTT. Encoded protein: CASSPGRKGRSNTGELFF.

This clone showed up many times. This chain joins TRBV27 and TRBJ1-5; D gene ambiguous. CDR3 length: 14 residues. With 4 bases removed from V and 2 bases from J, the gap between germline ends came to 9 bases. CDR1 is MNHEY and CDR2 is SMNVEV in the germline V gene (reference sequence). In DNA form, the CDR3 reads TGTGCCAGCAGTTCACAAGGACGCAATCAGCCCCAGCATTTT. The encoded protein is CASSSQGRNQPQHF.